This is a list of T cell receptor beta chains from one sample in a study of OX40 agonist ivuxolimab in advanced cancers. The data were produced by immunoSEQ multiplex PCR, yet TCRdb's version contains in-frame clones alone and is incomplete. The sample holds 40,000 to 55,000 clones, around 93% seen once. The material was CD4+ or CD8+ T cells sorted from blood, obtained in a trial of the OX40 agonist ivuxolimab. These receptors came from an adult with an advanced solid tumor such as melanoma, head and neck, liver or kidney cancer. Both conserved end residues are part of each CDR3. A D gene is named only where the DNA matches it firmly. The size field is filled for only some rows; it gives once, few, many or a size class.

v_call: TRBV28; clone_size: once; j_call: TRBJ2-3; d_call: .; cdr3_aa: CASRSTGHRDTQYF; cdr3_nt: TGTGCCAGCAGATCTACAGGGCATCGGGATACGCAGTATTTT
v_call: TRBV25-1; clone_size: .; j_call: TRBJ2-7; d_call: TRBD1; cdr3_aa: CASSGDRAEQYF; cdr3_nt: TGTGCCAGCAGTGGGGACAGGGCGGAGCAGTACTTC
v_call: TRBV19; clone_size: .; j_call: TRBJ1-2; d_call: .; cdr3_aa: CASSYSTNYGYTF; cdr3_nt: TGTGCCAGTAGTTACAGCACTAACTATGGCTACACCTTC
v_call: TRBV5-3; clone_size: .; j_call: TRBJ1-1; d_call: .; cdr3_aa: CASSQEYRDTEAFF; cdr3_nt: TGCGCCAGCAGCCAAGAATACAGGGATACTGAAGCTTTCTTT
v_call: TRBV27; clone_size: once; j_call: TRBJ2-5; d_call: .; cdr3_aa: CASVQETQYF; cdr3_nt: TGTGCCAGCGTACAAGAGACCCAGTACTTC
v_call: TRBV6-5; clone_size: .; j_call: TRBJ2-7; d_call: .; cdr3_aa: CASSYYRERGSYEQYF; cdr3_nt: TGTGCCAGCAGTTACTACCGTGAGCGCGGCTCCTACGAGCAGTACTTC
v_call: TRBV9; clone_size: .; j_call: TRBJ2-3; d_call: .; cdr3_aa: CASSHRDSSGHTDTQYF; cdr3_nt: TGTGCCAGCAGCCACAGGGACTCCTCGGGACACACAGATACGCAGTATTTT
v_call: TRBV30; clone_size: .; j_call: TRBJ2-7; d_call: TRBD2; cdr3_aa: CAWSGTSGSGEQYF; cdr3_nt: TGTGCCTGGAGTGGGACTAGCGGTTCGGGGGAGCAGTACTTC
v_call: TRBV5-1; clone_size: .; j_call: TRBJ1-4; d_call: TRBD1; cdr3_aa: CASSLVGSGGEKLFF; cdr3_nt: TGCGCCAGCAGCTTGGTAGGCTCAGGGGGTGAAAAACTGTTTTTT
v_call: TRBV7-9; clone_size: .; j_call: TRBJ2-3; d_call: TRBD2; cdr3_aa: CASSSGLGHLDTQYF; cdr3_nt: TGTGCCAGCAGCTCTGGACTAGGACACCTAGATACGCAGTATTTT
v_call: TRBV30; clone_size: .; j_call: TRBJ1-2; d_call: TRBD1; cdr3_aa: CAWSEGQGEWYGYTF; cdr3_nt: TGTGCCTGGAGTGAGGGACAGGGGGAATGGTATGGCTACACCTTC
v_call: TRBV4-1; clone_size: .; j_call: TRBJ2-7; d_call: .; cdr3_aa: CASSQDRGAASYEQYF; cdr3_nt: TGCGCCAGCAGCCAAGATCGGGGAGCGGCGTCCTACGAGCAGTACTTC
v_call: TRBV9; clone_size: .; j_call: TRBJ1-1; d_call: .; cdr3_aa: CASSGGDLPSNTEAFF; cdr3_nt: TGTGCCAGCAGCGGAGGGGACCTTCCCTCGAACACTGAAGCTTTCTTT
v_call: TRBV6-1; clone_size: .; j_call: TRBJ2-7; d_call: .; cdr3_aa: CASSGRDGPYEQYF; cdr3_nt: TGTGCCAGCAGTGGTCGGGACGGGCCCTACGAGCAGTACTTC
v_call: TRBV13; clone_size: .; j_call: TRBJ1-4; d_call: TRBD1; cdr3_aa: CASSLGIGTGDEKLFF; cdr3_nt: TGTGCCAGCAGCTTAGGCATCGGGACAGGGGATGAAAAACTGTTTTTT
v_call: TRBV6-6; clone_size: .; j_call: TRBJ1-1; d_call: .; cdr3_aa: CASSYDVLGGHTEAFF; cdr3_nt: TGTGCCAGCAGTTACGATGTACTTGGCGGACACACTGAAGCTTTCTTT
v_call: TRBV9; clone_size: .; j_call: TRBJ2-2; d_call: TRBD2; cdr3_aa: CASGRAGELFF; cdr3_nt: TGTGCCAGCGGGAGGGCCGGGGAGCTGTTTTTT
v_call: TRBV6-5; clone_size: .; j_call: TRBJ1-2; d_call: .; cdr3_aa: CASREGVSRGYTF; cdr3_nt: TGTGCCAGCAGGGAAGGGGTCTCGCGTGGCTACACCTTC
v_call: TRBV19; clone_size: .; j_call: TRBJ1-2; d_call: .; cdr3_aa: CASSIQTGGNGYTF; cdr3_nt: TGTGCCAGTAGTATCCAGACCGGGGGGAATGGCTACACCTTC
v_call: TRBV6-5; clone_size: .; j_call: TRBJ1-2; d_call: .; cdr3_aa: CASSVLGLWYGYTF; cdr3_nt: TGTGCCAGCAGTGTACTAGGGTTGTGGTATGGCTACACCTTC
v_call: TRBV28; clone_size: .; j_call: TRBJ1-1; d_call: .; cdr3_aa: CASSLTVPEAFF; cdr3_nt: TGTGCCAGCAGCTTGACCGTTCCTGAAGCTTTCTTT
v_call: TRBV5-1; clone_size: .; j_call: TRBJ2-7; d_call: .; cdr3_aa: CASSLVGGKGYEQYF; cdr3_nt: TGCGCCAGCAGCTTGGTTGGCGGGAAGGGCTACGAGCAGTACTTC
v_call: TRBV6-5; clone_size: .; j_call: TRBJ1-6; d_call: .; cdr3_aa: CASSYGRNPPLHF; cdr3_nt: TGTGCCAGCAGTTACGGCAGGAATCCACCCCTCCACTTT
v_call: TRBV30; clone_size: .; j_call: TRBJ1-5; d_call: .; cdr3_aa: CAWSVGYSNQPQHF; cdr3_nt: TGTGCCTGGAGTGTTGGGTATAGCAATCAGCCCCAGCATTTT
v_call: TRBV6-1; clone_size: .; j_call: TRBJ2-7; d_call: .; cdr3_aa: CASSRGGTYEQYF; cdr3_nt: TGTGCCAGCAGCCGTGGGGGAACTTACGAGCAGTACTTC
v_call: TRBV30; clone_size: once; j_call: TRBJ2-1; d_call: TRBD2; cdr3_aa: CAWSARLAGGGNEQFF; cdr3_nt: TGTGCCTGGAGTGCCCGACTAGCGGGAGGGGGAAATGAGCAGTTCTTC
v_call: TRBV29-1; clone_size: once; j_call: TRBJ2-7; d_call: .; cdr3_aa: CSVVAESYEQYF; cdr3_nt: TGCAGCGTGGTAGCGGAATCCTACGAGCAGTACTTC
v_call: TRBV7-8; clone_size: .; j_call: TRBJ1-4; d_call: .; cdr3_aa: CASSLGSGGMGEKLFF; cdr3_nt: TGTGCCAGCAGCTTAGGTAGCGGGGGCATGGGTGAAAAACTGTTTTTT
v_call: TRBV4-2; clone_size: .; j_call: TRBJ2-7; d_call: TRBD2; cdr3_aa: CASSQELAGDSYEQYF; cdr3_nt: TGTGCCAGCAGCCAGGAACTAGCGGGTGACTCCTACGAGCAGTACTTC
v_call: TRBV9; clone_size: .; j_call: TRBJ1-1; d_call: .; cdr3_aa: CASSVIDSLNTEAFF; cdr3_nt: TGTGCCAGCAGCGTAATCGACAGCTTGAACACTGAAGCTTTCTTT
v_call: TRBV6-5; clone_size: once; j_call: TRBJ2-2; d_call: .; cdr3_aa: CASSYGGELFF; cdr3_nt: TGTGCCAGCAGTTACGGCGGGGAGCTGTTTTTT
v_call: TRBV2; clone_size: .; j_call: TRBJ2-6; d_call: .; cdr3_aa: CASTHYSGANVLTF; cdr3_nt: TGTGCCAGCACACACTACTCTGGGGCCAACGTCCTGACTTTC
v_call: TRBV4-1; clone_size: .; j_call: TRBJ1-1; d_call: TRBD1; cdr3_aa: CASSQEIRTGRTEAFF; cdr3_nt: TGCGCCAGCAGCCAAGAGATCAGGACAGGGCGGACTGAAGCTTTCTTT
v_call: TRBV19; clone_size: .; j_call: TRBJ2-7; d_call: .; cdr3_aa: CASSLTGPPLTYEQYF; cdr3_nt: TGTGCCAGTAGTCTTACAGGACCTCCCCTTACTTACGAGCAGTACTTC
v_call: TRBV27; clone_size: .; j_call: TRBJ2-7; d_call: TRBD1; cdr3_aa: CASSQRTGNEQYF; cdr3_nt: TGTGCCAGCAGTCAACGGACAGGGAACGAGCAGTACTTC
v_call: TRBV7-3; clone_size: .; j_call: TRBJ2-4; d_call: .; cdr3_aa: CASSFSPRNRGENIQYF; cdr3_nt: TGTGCCAGCAGCTTCAGTCCCAGGAACCGAGGCGAAAACATTCAGTACTTC
v_call: TRBV29-1; clone_size: .; j_call: TRBJ2-7; d_call: .; cdr3_aa: CSVEDSGFYEQYF; cdr3_nt: TGCAGCGTTGAAGATTCGGGGTTTTACGAGCAGTACTTC
v_call: TRBV7-3; clone_size: .; j_call: TRBJ1-1; d_call: .; cdr3_aa: CASSLNPGLNTEAFF; cdr3_nt: TGTGCCAGCAGCCTTAACCCGGGACTGAACACTGAAGCTTTCTTT
v_call: TRBV18; clone_size: .; j_call: TRBJ2-5; d_call: .; cdr3_aa: CASSPGYETQYF; cdr3_nt: TGTGCCAGCTCACCAGGCTACGAGACCCAGTACTTC
v_call: TRBV6-5; clone_size: .; j_call: TRBJ2-7; d_call: TRBD2; cdr3_aa: CASSSLEGGEYEQYF; cdr3_nt: TGTGCCAGCAGTTCCCTCGAGGGAGGGGAATACGAGCAGTACTTC
v_call: TRBV14; clone_size: .; j_call: TRBJ2-3; d_call: .; cdr3_aa: CASSQDWRGKGATDTQYF; cdr3_nt: TGTGCCAGCAGCCAAGATTGGCGGGGGAAGGGGGCCACAGATACGCAGTATTTT
v_call: TRBV4-1; clone_size: .; j_call: TRBJ1-2; d_call: .; cdr3_aa: CASSPRSGPNYGYTF; cdr3_nt: TGCGCCAGCAGCCCAAGGAGCGGCCCTAACTATGGCTACACCTTC
v_call: TRBV4-2; clone_size: .; j_call: TRBJ2-1; d_call: .; cdr3_aa: CASSQSSTNSYNEQFF; cdr3_nt: TGTGCCAGCAGCCAATCTTCTACCAACTCCTACAATGAGCAGTTCTTC
v_call: TRBV6-5; clone_size: few; j_call: TRBJ2-7; d_call: .; cdr3_aa: CASSQGFSDEQYF; cdr3_nt: TGTGCCAGCAGTCAGGGGTTTTCCGACGAGCAGTACTTC
v_call: TRBV6-6; clone_size: .; j_call: TRBJ2-2; d_call: .; cdr3_aa: CASSSNPMGDGELFF; cdr3_nt: TGTGCCAGCAGTTCCAACCCAATGGGGGACGGGGAGCTGTTTTTT
v_call: TRBV27; clone_size: .; j_call: TRBJ2-1; d_call: .; cdr3_aa: CASSLGNEQFF; cdr3_nt: TGTGCCAGCAGTTTAGGCAATGAGCAGTTCTTC
v_call: TRBV15; clone_size: .; j_call: TRBJ2-1; d_call: .; cdr3_aa: CATSSRKGMRDSANEQFF; cdr3_nt: TGTGCCACCAGCTCCCGAAAGGGTATGAGGGATTCGGCGAATGAGCAGTTCTTC
v_call: TRBV10-1; clone_size: .; j_call: TRBJ2-7; d_call: .; cdr3_aa: CASSELPEDEQYF; cdr3_nt: TGCGCCAGCAGTGAGTTGCCGGAGGACGAGCAGTACTTC
v_call: TRBV2; clone_size: .; j_call: TRBJ2-7; d_call: .; cdr3_aa: CASRDSSGTYEQYF; cdr3_nt: TGTGCCAGCAGGGATAGTAGCGGAACCTACGAGCAGTACTTC
v_call: TRBV7-9; clone_size: few; j_call: TRBJ2-7; d_call: TRBD1; cdr3_aa: CASSLGTANYEQYF; cdr3_nt: TGTGCCAGCAGCCTGGGGACAGCCAACTACGAGCAGTACTTC